This paragraph covers one TCR beta chain sequence. The data were produced by immunoSEQ multiplex PCR, yet TCRdb's version contains in-frame clones alone and is incomplete. Here the sample spans hundreds of thousands of clones, about 89% being singletons. Germline CDR1 reads MNHEY; CDR2 reads SMNVEV (reference sequence). The CDR3 loop spans 16 amino acids. The trim removed 3 bases at V and 4 bases at J, leaving 6 bases unmatched. Treatment denoted: 19 received Ad26.COV2.S at low or high dose, single or two shots; about five received placebo; per-sample allocation not given. The study sampled participants on day 63 after the first vaccine or placebo injection. This sample is drawn from a study of Ad26.COV2.S vaccination and SARS-CoV-2 variants.

This rearrangement joins TRBV27 to TRBJ2-3; 11 bases are shared with TRBD1. The receptor was isolated from a person between 18 and 60 years old who received the Ad26.COV2.S COVID-19 vaccine or a placebo. The sample was peripheral blood, taken in a trial of Ad26.COV2.S vaccine versus placebo. Here the CDR3 DNA reads TGTGCCAGCAGTTTTATAGGGACAGGGGGATCAGATACGCAGTATTTT. It is translated as CASSFIGTGGSDTQYF.